This T cell receptor (beta chain) was obtained from a study of T cells after somatic rescue of genetic block. Clones were sequenced by immunoSEQ multiplex PCR, and TCRdb holds only the in-frame ones, with some missing. Among approximately 88,000 clones, approximately 90% were seen once, and the ten largest hold about 1.5%. Material for sequencing was peripheral blood mononuclear cells (PBMCs). The source of this sequence is a woman under 30.

The CDR3 DNA reads as TGTGCCAGCTCACGGAACAGGGGGGATTACGAGCAGTACTTC. Amino acids: CASSRNRGDYEQYF. This chain connects TRBV18 to TRBJ2-7; TRBD1 matches at 8 bases. Germline CDR1 reads KGHSH; CDR2 reads LQKENI. The CDR3 has 14 amino acids. After removal of 4 bases from V and 4 bases from J, the junction contained 6 bases not matched to a gene.